This entry lists 29 T cell receptor beta chains sequenced from one sample in a study of cytomegalovirus exposure and HLA in healthy donors. Use of 60 Vbeta and 13 Jbeta primers characterized the PCR. Libraries were prepared by immunoSEQ multiplex PCR; TCRdb keeps only in-frame clonotypes and omits some of them. The sample contains some 190,000 clones, about 89% of which appear only once. The sample comprised PBMCs. These receptors all come from a man younger than 45 in good health and CMV-seronegative.

V gene TRBV2 combines with J gene TRBJ1-2, with D tentatively TRBD1 (6 bases). With 6 bases removed from V and 8 bases from J, the gap between germline ends came to 16 bases. The length of the CDR3 is 13 residues. Germline V gives CDR1 SNHLY, CDR2 FYNNEI. The chain's CDR3 is CASRPSTGSGYTF. In DNA, the CDR3 is TGTGCCAGCAGGCCCAGCACAGGGTCCGGCTACACCTTC.

This clone has a handful of counts. The rearrangement joins TRBV5-1 to TRBJ1-2; 7 bases are shared with TRBD1. The J segment lost 6 bases and the V segment lost 4 bases, leaving 6 bases of the junction unmatched. The CDR3 covers 13 residues. Germline V gene data show CDR1 as SGHRS and CDR2 as YFSETQ. This CDR3 is CASSHDRADGYTF. The CDR3 DNA reads TGCGCCAGCAGCCACGACAGGGCAGATGGCTACACCTTC.

The rearrangement links TRBV7-9 to TRBJ2-1, with D possibly TRBD2 on 5 matching bases. The germline CDR1 and CDR2 sequences are SEHNR and FQNEAQ (reference sequence). This CDR3 contains 10 residues. V lost 4 bases, J lost 11 bases, and 6 bases lay in between. The chain's CDR3 is CASSYGKQFF. Here the CDR3 DNA reads TGTGCCAGCAGCTACGGGAAGCAGTTCTTC.

This chain links TRBV7-8 with TRBJ1-2; maybe TRBD1 (5 bases). Germline CDR1 and CDR2: SGHVS and FQNEAQ. The CDR3 is 15 residues long. V was pared by 3 bases and J by 0 bases, with 11 bases between. The CDR3 coding sequence is TGTGCCAGCAGCTTTATCGACAGCGCTAACTATGGCTACACCTTC. Translation: CASSFIDSANYGYTF.

This clone was counted once. The rearrangement uses TRBV10-2 and TRBJ2-1; 12 bases are a match to TRBD2. In germline, CDR1 is WSHSY, CDR2 SAAADI. Trimming took 3 bases from V and 10 from J; bases not matched to a gene: 10. The CDR3 consists of 16 residues. As DNA, the CDR3 is TGCGCCAGCAGTGATGTGTTTACTAGCGGGGGGTACGAGCAGTTCTTC. This codes for CASSDVFTSGGYEQFF.

This chain joins TRBV27 and TRBJ1-6, with a weak D call TRBD1 (5 bases). V shed 4 bases and J shed 8 bases, with 12 bases lying between them. Germline lookup yields CDR1 MNHEY and CDR2 SMNVEV (reference sequence). This CDR3 is 14 amino acids long. The CDR3 region is CASSYRGVYSPLHF. DNA of the CDR3: TGTGCCAGCAGTTACCGGGGGGTTTATTCACCCCTCCACTTT.

As to this clone: At one end, the junction sequence differs from germline, possibly due to a read error. The rearrangement uses TRBV7-7 and TRBJ2-2, with D maybe TRBD1 (6 bases). The CDR3 covers 15 residues. Germline V gives CDR1 SSHAT, CDR2 FNYEAQ (reference sequence). Written as DNA, the CDR3 is TGTGCTAGCAGCCCTTTGACAGGGAACACCGGGGAGCTGTTTTTT. Its translation: CASSPLTGNTGELFF.

The chain carries TRBV2 and TRBJ1-2; D might be TRBD1 (5 bases). CDR1 SNHLY and CDR2 FYNNEI come from the germline V gene. The CDR3 has 13 amino acids. V was clipped by 5 bases and J by 2 bases, with 9 bases between them. The CDR3 DNA sequence: TGTGCCAGCAGTCAGACAGAGAACTATGGCTACACCTTC. This encodes CASSQTENYGYTF.

The chain joins TRBV7-8 to TRBJ1-2, with TRBD1 as a possible D gene (6 bases). Trimming cost V 2 bases and J 0 bases, with 22 bases left between them. The CDR3 consists of 19 residues. CDR1 and CDR2 (germline): SGHVS, FQNEAQ. The CDR3 spells CASSLQQGAKGTANYGYTF. Written as DNA, the CDR3 is TGTGCCAGCAGCTTACAACAGGGAGCAAAGGGAACAGCTAACTATGGCTACACCTTC.

J is TRBJ2-3 and V is TRBV27; D possibly corresponds to TRBD2 (6 bases). Between the trimmed V and J ends, which lost 4 bases and 2 bases, there was a span of 13 bases. The germline V gene has CDR1 MNHEY and CDR2 SMNVEV (reference sequence). This CDR3 contains 15 residues. CDR3 nucleotides: TGTGCCAGCAGTTCGGGGGAAAGAATCACAGATACGCAGTATTTT. This encodes CASSSGERITDTQYF.

The genes are TRBV5-4 and TRBJ1-2; D is possibly TRBD1 (6 bases). Deletions cut 4 bases from V and 3 bases from J, with 16 bases between. CDR1 and CDR2 (germline): SGHNT, YYREEE (reference sequence). The CDR3 covers 15 residues. CDR3: CASSQDSRRDYGYTF. CDR3 DNA: TGTGCCAGCAGCCAGGACAGTCGGCGGGACTATGGCTACACCTTC. The whole variable domain, filled in from reference TRBV5-4 and TRBJ1-2, reads ETGVTQSPTHLIKTRGQQVTLRCSSQSGHNTVSWYQQALGQGPQFIFQYYREEENGRGNFPPRFSGLQFPNYSSELNVNALELDDSALYLCASSQDSRRDYGYTFGSGTRLTVV.

The chain carries TRBV5-1 and TRBJ2-2; maybe TRBD2 (6 bases). CDR3 length: 17 amino acids. Germline-derived CDR1 and CDR2 are SGHRS and YFSETQ. Trimming shortened V by 9 bases and J by 0 bases, and 21 bases separated the two germline ends. The CDR3 nucleotides are TGCGCCACAACGCGGGTCGGCGGGACGGCGAACACCGGGGAGCTGTTTTTT. Protein sequence: CATTRVGGTANTGELFF.

The rearrangement uses TRBV7-2 and TRBJ2-2; 8 bases fit TRBD2. V was clipped by 5 bases and J by 6 bases; unmatched bases: 5. Germline CDR1 and CDR2: SGHTA and FQGNSA. This CDR3 contains 14 residues. In DNA form, the CDR3 reads TGTGCCAGCAGCCTTCAAGCGGGAGCCGGGGAGCTGTTTTTT. It encodes CASSLQAGAGELFF. Based on the CDR3 plus reference TRBV7-2 and TRBJ2-2, the full variable domain is GAGVSQSPSNKVTEKGKDVELRCDPISGHTALYWYRQSLGQGLEFLIYFQGNSAPDKSGLPSDRFSAERTGGSVSTLTIQRTQQEDSAVYLCASSLQAGAGELFFGEGSRLTVL.

The chain links TRBV27 to TRBJ1-4; 9 nucleotides line up with TRBD1. The CDR3 is 19 residues long. The V gene's germline CDR1 is MNHEY and CDR2 SMNVEV (reference sequence). Trimming removed 5 bases from V and 3 bases from J; junction bases left unmatched: 16. The CDR3 loop is CASSPSFGQGSQANEKLFF. The CDR3 coding sequence is TGTGCCAGCAGTCCAAGTTTCGGACAGGGGAGTCAGGCTAATGAAAAACTGTTTTTT.

The rearrangement uses TRBV28 and TRBJ1-5; no firm D call. Germline V gives CDR1 MDHEN, CDR2 SYDVKM. The CDR3 is 12 amino acids. The V end lost 5 bases, the J end lost 4 bases, and 6 bases lay between the germline ends. This chain's CDR3 is CASSLPNQPQHF. Here the CDR3 DNA reads TGTGCCAGCAGTCTCCCTAATCAGCCCCAGCATTTT.

CDR3 loop: CASSQASGTGANEQFF. The DNA for the CDR3 is TGCGCCAGCAGCCAGGCATCCGGGACAGGGGCTAATGAGCAGTTCTTC. J is TRBJ2-1 and V is TRBV4-3; 10 positions match TRBD1. The CDR3 has 16 amino acids. V was clipped by 3 bases and J by 7 bases; unmatched bases: 9. CDR1 LGHNA and CDR2 YSLEER come from the germline V gene.

The J gene is TRBJ1-2, the V gene TRBV4-1; TRBD1 might be the D (6 bases). The CDR3 is 19 amino acids. V was pared by 0 bases and J by 8 bases, with 28 bases between. Germline-derived CDR1 and CDR2 are MGHRA and YSYEKL. As DNA, the CDR3 is TGCGCCAGCAGCCAAGAGGGGGTGGGGACACGGACCCCCCGGGGCGGCTACACCTTC. This translates into CASSQEGVGTRTPRGGYTF.

The CDR3 reads CASSFGILNTEAFF. The CDR3, as DNA: TGTGCCAGCAGCTTCGGTATCCTTAACACTGAAGCTTTCTTT. The chain combines TRBV7-9 with TRBJ1-1; unclear D gene. Germline CDR1 is SEHNR and CDR2 is FQNEAQ (reference sequence). V gave up 3 bases and J gave up 2 bases, with 10 bases separating them. The CDR3 covers 14 residues.

A remark on this clone: The sample carries other DNA sequences with the same CDR3. V gene TRBV18 combines with J gene TRBJ2-3; TRBD2 matches at 11 bases. CDR1 and CDR2 from the germline V gene are KGHSH and LQKENI. This CDR3 region has 16 residues. V shed 2 bases and J 3 bases; nucleotides not matched to a gene: 4. The CDR3 reads CASSPTSGGGTDTQYF. CDR3 bases: TGTGCCAGCTCACCAACTAGCGGGGGAGGTACAGATACGCAGTATTTT.

The chain is built from TRBV19 and TRBJ2-5, with 10 nucleotides matching TRBD2. V shed 4 bases, J shed 5 bases, and the junction held 10 bases outside the gene matches. The CDR3 has 16 residues. The germline V gene encodes CDR1 LNHDA and CDR2 SQIVND (reference sequence). The CDR3 nucleotides are TGTGCCAGTAGTAATCAGTCTAGCGGGGGTCAGGAGACCCAGTACTTC. This codes for CASSNQSSGGQETQYF.

The V and J genes are TRBV7-9 and TRBJ2-5, with 11 positions matching TRBD1. After removal of 5 bases from V and 2 bases from J, the junction contained 4 bases not matched to a gene. The CDR3 consists of 15 residues. The germline V gene encodes CDR1 SEHNR and CDR2 FQNEAQ (reference sequence). CDR3 sequence reads: CASSPGTGGQETQYF. The CDR3, as DNA: TGTGCCAGCAGCCCGGGGACAGGGGGTCAAGAGACCCAGTACTTC.

Concerning this clone: The junction and the germline gene differ at one end; a read error may be behind it. The rearrangement links TRBV7-9 to TRBJ2-7, with TRBD2 as a possible D gene (5 bases). The CDR3 contains 13 residues. Germline-derived CDR1 and CDR2 are SEHNR and FQNEAQ (reference sequence). DNA of the CDR3: TGTTCCAGCGGTCGACTTAGCTCCTACGAGCAGTACTTC. Amino acids: CSSGRLSSYEQYF.

This rearrangement joins TRBV21-1 to TRBJ2-3; the D call in the table, TRBD1, was not verified against the DNA. TRBV21-1 is shown as a pseudogene. There are 17 residues in the CDR3. The CDR3: CASSTTTGTGFTDTQYF. The CDR3, as DNA: TGTGCCAGCAGCACTACTACCGGGACAGGGTTCACAGATACGCAGTATTTT.

This clone has only one observation. V usage is TRBV6-5 and J usage is TRBJ1-2, with D possibly being TRBD1 (6 bases). Trimming shortened V by 6 bases and J by 0 bases, and 14 bases separated the two germline ends. This CDR3 is built from 15 residues. Germline V gives CDR1 MNHEY, CDR2 SVGAGI. CDR3: CASRPQGIANYGYTF. Here the CDR3 DNA reads TGTGCCAGCAGACCACAGGGTATAGCTAACTATGGCTACACCTTC.

This clone was recorded once. The chain links TRBV28 to TRBJ2-1, with 10 bases identical to TRBD2. The CDR3 runs to 17 residues. V lost 3 bases, J lost 5 bases, and 10 bases stayed unmatched. The germline V gene has CDR1 MDHEN and CDR2 SYDVKM. CDR3 region: CASSLVLAGVLDNEQFF. In DNA, the CDR3 is TGTGCCAGCAGTTTGGTTCTAGCGGGGGTCCTAGACAATGAGCAGTTCTTC.

The CDR3 is CASRFPGGQEAGETQYF. The CDR3 DNA is TGTGCAAGTCGCTTTCCCGGCGGCCAGGAGGCGGGGGAGACCCAGTACTTC. The V and J genes are TRBV12-2 and TRBJ2-5; the table assigns TRBD2, which was not confirmed against the DNA. TRBV12-2 is a pseudogene locus. The CDR3 has 17 amino acids.

The rearrangement uses TRBV28 and TRBJ1-2; D is uncertain. Trimming removed 7 bases from V and 5 bases from J, with 20 bases in between. The V gene's germline CDR1 is MDHEN and CDR2 SYDVKM. This CDR3 spans 15 amino acids. The chain's CDR3 is CASTRRTGVGYGYTF. CDR3 sequence (DNA): TGTGCCAGCACTAGAAGGACTGGAGTAGGATATGGCTACACCTTC.

The rearrangement joins TRBV4-2 to TRBJ2-3; D unclear. Germline loops: CDR1 LGHNA, CDR2 YNFKEQ. V was trimmed by 1 base and J by 6 bases, leaving 8 bases between them. This CDR3 spans 13 amino acids. CDR3 nucleotide sequence: TGTGCCAGCAGCCAAGCCCCCCTTGATACGCAGTATTTT. Amino acids: CASSQAPLDTQYF.

This chain connects TRBV5-4 to TRBJ1-1; TRBD1 matches at 10 bases. The CDR3 covers 17 residues. CDR1 SGHNT and CDR2 YYREEE come from the germline V gene (reference sequence). J was trimmed by 0 bases and V by 2 bases; bases with no gene match: 7. CDR3 DNA sequence: TGTGCCAGCAGCTTTTCCGGGACAGGGGACGTGAACACTGAAGCTTTCTTT. Amino acids: CASSFSGTGDVNTEAFF.